These 2 T cell receptor beta chains were all obtained from the same sample, sequenced in a study of blood T cell repertoires in COVID-19. Some clones are missing from TCRdb's copy, which holds only in-frame ones; the method was immunoSEQ multiplex PCR. Altogether around 200,000 clones are present, less than 90% being singletons, with the ten largest covering approximately 11%. Sequencing input: peripheral blood. Receptors originate from a woman in her sixties or seventies with COVID-19, enrolled during active disease.

This chain joins TRBV5-1 and TRBJ1-4; D may be TRBD1 (5 bases). The CDR3 length is 15 residues. Trimming cost V 4 bases and J 4 bases, with 14 bases left between them. Germline V gene sequence: CDR1 SGHRS, CDR2 YFSETQ. The CDR3 loop reads CASSPLGAVNEKLFF. The CDR3 DNA reads TGCGCCAGCAGCCCCCTAGGGGCAGTTAATGAAAAACTGTTTTTT.

This chain uses TRBV5-8 with TRBJ1-3; tentatively, D is TRBD1 (6 bases). The CDR3 consists of 16 residues. Germline assignment: CDR1 SGHTS and CDR2 YDEGEE. V lost 0 bases to trimming and J lost 1 base, with 11 bases between them. CDR3 amino acids: CASSLDRTASGNTIYF. CDR3 bases: TGTGCCAGCAGCTTGGATAGGACAGCTTCTGGAAACACCATATATTTT.